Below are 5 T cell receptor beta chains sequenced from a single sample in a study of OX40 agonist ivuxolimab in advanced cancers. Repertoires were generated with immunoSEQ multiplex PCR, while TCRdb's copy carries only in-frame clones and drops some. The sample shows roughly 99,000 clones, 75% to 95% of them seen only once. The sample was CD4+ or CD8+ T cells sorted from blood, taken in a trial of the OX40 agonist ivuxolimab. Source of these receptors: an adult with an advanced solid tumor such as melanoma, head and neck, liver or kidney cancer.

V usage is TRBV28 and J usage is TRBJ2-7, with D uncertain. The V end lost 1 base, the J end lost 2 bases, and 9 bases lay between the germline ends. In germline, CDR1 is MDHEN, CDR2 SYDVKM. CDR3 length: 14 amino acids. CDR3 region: CASSLYGRTYEQYF. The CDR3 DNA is TGTGCCAGCAGTTTATACGGCAGAACCTACGAGCAGTACTTC.

The CDR3 loop reads CASSLEFLAFF. As DNA, the CDR3 is TGTGCCAGCAGCTTGGAGTTCCTTGCTTTCTTT. The rearrangement uses TRBV5-8 and TRBJ1-1; no firm D call. Germline lookup yields CDR1 SGHTS and CDR2 YDEGEE. The CDR3 runs to 11 residues. Trimming left V 0 bases short and J 11 bases short, with 8 bases between. The entire variable domain, with the rest obtained from reference TRBV5-8 and TRBJ1-1, is as follows: EAGVTQSPTHLIKTRGQQATLRCSPISGHTSVYWYQQALGLGLQFLLWYDEGEERNRGNFPPRFSGRQFPNYSSELNVNALELEDSALYLCASSLEFLAFFGQGTRLTVV.

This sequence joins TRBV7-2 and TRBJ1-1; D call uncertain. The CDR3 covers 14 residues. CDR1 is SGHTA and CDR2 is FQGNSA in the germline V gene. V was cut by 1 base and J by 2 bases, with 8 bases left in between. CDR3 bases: TGTGCCAGCAGCTTAGTGTCAGGTAACACTGAAGCTTTCTTT. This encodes CASSLVSGNTEAFF.

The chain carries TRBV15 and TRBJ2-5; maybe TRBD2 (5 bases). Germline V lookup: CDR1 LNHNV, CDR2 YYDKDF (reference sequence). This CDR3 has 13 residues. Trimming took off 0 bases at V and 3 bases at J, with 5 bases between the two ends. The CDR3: CATSREEEETQYF. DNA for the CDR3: TGTGCCACCAGCAGAGAGGAGGAAGAGACCCAGTACTTC.

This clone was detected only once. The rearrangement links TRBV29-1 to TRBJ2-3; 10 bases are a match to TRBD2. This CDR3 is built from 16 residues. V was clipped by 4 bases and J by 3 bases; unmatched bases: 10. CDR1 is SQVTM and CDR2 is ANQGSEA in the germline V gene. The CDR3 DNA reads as TGCAGCGTTGTGGCTAGCGGGAGTAAAGTTACAGATACGCAGTATTTT. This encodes CSVVASGSKVTDTQYF.